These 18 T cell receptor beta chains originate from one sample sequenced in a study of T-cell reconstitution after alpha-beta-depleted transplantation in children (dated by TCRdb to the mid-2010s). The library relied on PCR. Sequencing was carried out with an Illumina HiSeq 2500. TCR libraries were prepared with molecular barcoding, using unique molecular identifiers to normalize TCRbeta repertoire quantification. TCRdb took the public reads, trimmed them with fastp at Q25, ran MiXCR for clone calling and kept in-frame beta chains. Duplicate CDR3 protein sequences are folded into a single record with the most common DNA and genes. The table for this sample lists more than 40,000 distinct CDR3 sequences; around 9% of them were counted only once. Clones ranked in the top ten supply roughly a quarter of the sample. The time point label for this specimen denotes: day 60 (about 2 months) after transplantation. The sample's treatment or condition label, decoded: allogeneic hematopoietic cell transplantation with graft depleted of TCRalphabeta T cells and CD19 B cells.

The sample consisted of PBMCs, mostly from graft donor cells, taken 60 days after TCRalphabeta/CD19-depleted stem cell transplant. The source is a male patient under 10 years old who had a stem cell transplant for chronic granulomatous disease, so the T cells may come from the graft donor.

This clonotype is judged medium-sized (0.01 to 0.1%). The DNA for the CDR3 is TGTGCCAGCAGCTTAGGGGATGCAACTGAAGCTTTCTTT. Protein sequence: CASSLGDATEAFF. V gene TRBV13 combines with J gene TRBJ1-1; D uncertain. This CDR3 comprises 13 residues. The germline V and J ends were trimmed by 0 bases and 5 bases, with 7 bases remaining between them. Per germline, CDR1 PRHDT and CDR2 FYEKMQ (reference sequence).

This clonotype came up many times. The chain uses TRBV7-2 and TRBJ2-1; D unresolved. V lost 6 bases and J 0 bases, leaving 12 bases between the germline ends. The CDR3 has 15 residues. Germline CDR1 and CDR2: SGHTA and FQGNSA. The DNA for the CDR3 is TGTGCCAGCAGGGGTGGCGGAACCTCCTACAATGAGCAGTTCTTC. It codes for CASRGGGTSYNEQFF.

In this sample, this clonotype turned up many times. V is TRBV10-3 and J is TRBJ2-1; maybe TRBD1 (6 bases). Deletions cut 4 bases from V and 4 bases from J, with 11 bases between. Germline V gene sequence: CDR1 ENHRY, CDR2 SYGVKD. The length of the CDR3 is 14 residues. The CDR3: CAISGQAGYNEQFF. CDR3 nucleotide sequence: TGTGCCATCAGTGGACAGGCAGGATACAATGAGCAGTTCTTC.

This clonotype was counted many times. The CDR3 loop is CSPVRENIQYF. The DNA of the CDR3 is TGCAGTCCAGTAAGGGAAAACATTCAGTACTTC. The genes are TRBV20-1 and TRBJ2-4, with D hard to call. The CDR3 runs to 11 residues. The V gene lost 8 bases and the J gene lost 5 bases, with 10 bases spanning the gap. The germline CDR1 and CDR2 sequences are DFQATT and SNEGSKA (reference sequence).

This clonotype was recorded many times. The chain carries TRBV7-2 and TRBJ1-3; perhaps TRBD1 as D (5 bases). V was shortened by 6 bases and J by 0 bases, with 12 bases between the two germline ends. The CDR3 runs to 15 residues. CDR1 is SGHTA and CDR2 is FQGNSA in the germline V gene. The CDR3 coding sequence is TGTGCCAGCAGGGCAGGGCTTCTCTCTGGAAACACCATATATTTT. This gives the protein CASRAGLLSGNTIYF.

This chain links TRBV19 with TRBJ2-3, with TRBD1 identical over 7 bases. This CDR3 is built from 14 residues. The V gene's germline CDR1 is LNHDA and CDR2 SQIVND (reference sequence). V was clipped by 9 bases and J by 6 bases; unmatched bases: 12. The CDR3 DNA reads TGTGCCAGCCTGTCCCCGGGACAGACCGATACGCAGTATTTT. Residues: CASLSPGQTDTQYF.

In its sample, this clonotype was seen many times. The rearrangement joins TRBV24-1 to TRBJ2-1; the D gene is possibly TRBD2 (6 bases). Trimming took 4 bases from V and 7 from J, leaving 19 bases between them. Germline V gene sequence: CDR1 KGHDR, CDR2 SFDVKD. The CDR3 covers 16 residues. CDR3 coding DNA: TGTGCCACCAGTGACCACCTGGGGCGGGGTCCGAATGAGCAGTTCTTC. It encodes CATSDHLGRGPNEQFF.

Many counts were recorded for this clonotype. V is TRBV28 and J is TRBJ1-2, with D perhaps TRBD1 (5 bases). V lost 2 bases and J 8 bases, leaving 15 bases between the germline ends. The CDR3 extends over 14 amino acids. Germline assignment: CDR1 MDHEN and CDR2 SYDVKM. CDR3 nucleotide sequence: TGTGCCAGCAGTTTAGTCCTTCTGGGGGAAGGCTACACCTTC. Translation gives CASSLVLLGEGYTF.

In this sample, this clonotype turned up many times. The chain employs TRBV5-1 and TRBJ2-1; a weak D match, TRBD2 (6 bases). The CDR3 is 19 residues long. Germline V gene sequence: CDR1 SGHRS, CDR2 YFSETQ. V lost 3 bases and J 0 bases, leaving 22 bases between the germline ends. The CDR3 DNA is TGCGCCAGCAGCTCGACAGTGGGGGGTCCTAGATTCTCCTACAATGAGCAGTTCTTC. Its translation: CASSSTVGGPRFSYNEQFF.

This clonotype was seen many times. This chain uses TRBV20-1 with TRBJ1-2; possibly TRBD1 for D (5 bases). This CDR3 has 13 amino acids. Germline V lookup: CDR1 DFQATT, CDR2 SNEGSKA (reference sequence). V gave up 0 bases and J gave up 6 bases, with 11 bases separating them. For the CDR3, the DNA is TGCAGTGCTAGAGATCCCCAGGGCAATGGCTACACCTTC. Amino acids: CSARDPQGNGYTF.

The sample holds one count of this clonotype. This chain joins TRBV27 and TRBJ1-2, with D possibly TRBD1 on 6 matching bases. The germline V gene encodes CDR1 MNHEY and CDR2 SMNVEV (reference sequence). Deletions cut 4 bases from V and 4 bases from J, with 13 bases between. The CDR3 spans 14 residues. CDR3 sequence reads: CASSSIQGFYGYTF. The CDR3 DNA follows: TGTGCCAGCAGTTCTATACAGGGCTTCTATGGCTACACCTTC.

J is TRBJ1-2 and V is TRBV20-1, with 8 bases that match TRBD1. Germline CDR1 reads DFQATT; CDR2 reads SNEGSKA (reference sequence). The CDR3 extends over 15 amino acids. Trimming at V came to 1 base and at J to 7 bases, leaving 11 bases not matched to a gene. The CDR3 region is CSARGSETGEVGYTF. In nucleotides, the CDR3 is TGCAGTGCTAGAGGATCTGAGACAGGGGAGGTTGGCTACACCTTC.

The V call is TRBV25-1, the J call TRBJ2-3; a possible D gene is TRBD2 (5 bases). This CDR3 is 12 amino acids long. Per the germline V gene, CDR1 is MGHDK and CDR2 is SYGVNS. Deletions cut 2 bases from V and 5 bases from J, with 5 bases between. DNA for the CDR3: TGTGCCAGCAGTGAAGGGAGAGATACGCAGTATTTT. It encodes CASSEGRDTQYF.

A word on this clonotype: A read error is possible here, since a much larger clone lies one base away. The chain's CDR3 is CASSPEHPIEAFF. CDR3 nucleotide sequence: TGTGCCAGCTCACCGGAACACCCGATAGAAGCTTTCTTT. The chain uses TRBV18 and TRBJ1-1; no firm D call. The germline gives CDR1 KGHSH, CDR2 LQKENI. V lost 3 bases, J lost 8 bases, and 13 bases lay in between. This CDR3 is 13 amino acids long. The variable domain in full, completed from reference TRBV18 and TRBJ1-1, reads NAGVMQNPRHLVRRRGQEARLRCSPMKGHSHVYWYRQLPEEGLKFMVYLQKENIIDESGMPKERFSAEFPKEGPSILRIQQVVRGDSAAYFCASSPEHPIEAFFGQGTRLTVV.

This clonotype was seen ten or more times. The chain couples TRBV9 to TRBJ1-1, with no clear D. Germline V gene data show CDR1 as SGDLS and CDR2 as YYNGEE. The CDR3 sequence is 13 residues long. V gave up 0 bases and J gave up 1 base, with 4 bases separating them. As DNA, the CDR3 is TGTGCCAGCAGCGTAGGCCGGAACACTGAAGCTTTCTTT. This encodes CASSVGRNTEAFF.

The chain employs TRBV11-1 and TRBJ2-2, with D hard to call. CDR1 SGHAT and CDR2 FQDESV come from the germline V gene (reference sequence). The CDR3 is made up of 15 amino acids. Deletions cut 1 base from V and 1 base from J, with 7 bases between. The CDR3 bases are TGTGCCAGCAGCTTAGGCTCGGGGAACACCGGGGAGCTGTTTTTT. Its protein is CASSLGSGNTGELFF.

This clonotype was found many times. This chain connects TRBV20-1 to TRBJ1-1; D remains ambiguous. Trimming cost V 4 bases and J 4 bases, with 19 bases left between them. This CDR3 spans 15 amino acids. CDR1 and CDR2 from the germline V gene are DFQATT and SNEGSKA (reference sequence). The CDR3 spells CSAILPQGSRTEAFF. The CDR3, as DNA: TGCAGTGCTATTTTACCCCAAGGGAGTCGCACTGAAGCTTTCTTT.

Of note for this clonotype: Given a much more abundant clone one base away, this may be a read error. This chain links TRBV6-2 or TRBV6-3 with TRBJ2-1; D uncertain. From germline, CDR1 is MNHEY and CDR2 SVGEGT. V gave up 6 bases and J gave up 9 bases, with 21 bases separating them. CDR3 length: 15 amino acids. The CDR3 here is CASSSFRSGYGEQFF. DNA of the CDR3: TGTGCCAGCAGCTCCTTCCGGAGTGGATATGGTGAGCAGTTCTTC.